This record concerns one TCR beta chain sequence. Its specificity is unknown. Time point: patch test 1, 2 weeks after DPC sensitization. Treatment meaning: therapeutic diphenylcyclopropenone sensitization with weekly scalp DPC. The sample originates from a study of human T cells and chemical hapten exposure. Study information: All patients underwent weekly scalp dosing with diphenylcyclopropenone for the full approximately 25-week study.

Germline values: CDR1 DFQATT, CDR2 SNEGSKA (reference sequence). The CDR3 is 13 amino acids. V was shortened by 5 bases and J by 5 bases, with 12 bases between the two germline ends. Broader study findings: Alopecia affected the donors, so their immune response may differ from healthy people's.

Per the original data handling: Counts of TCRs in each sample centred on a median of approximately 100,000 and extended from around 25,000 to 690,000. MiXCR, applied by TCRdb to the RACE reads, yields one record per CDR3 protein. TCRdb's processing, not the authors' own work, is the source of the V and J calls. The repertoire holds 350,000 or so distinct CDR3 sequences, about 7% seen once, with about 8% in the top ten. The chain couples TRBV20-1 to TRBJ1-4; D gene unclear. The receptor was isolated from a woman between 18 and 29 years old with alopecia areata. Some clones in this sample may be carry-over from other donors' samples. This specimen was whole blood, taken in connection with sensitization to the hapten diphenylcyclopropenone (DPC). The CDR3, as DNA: TGCAGTGCTTTCGGGGTTACAAATGAAAAACTGTTTTTT. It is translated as CSAFGVTNEKLFF.